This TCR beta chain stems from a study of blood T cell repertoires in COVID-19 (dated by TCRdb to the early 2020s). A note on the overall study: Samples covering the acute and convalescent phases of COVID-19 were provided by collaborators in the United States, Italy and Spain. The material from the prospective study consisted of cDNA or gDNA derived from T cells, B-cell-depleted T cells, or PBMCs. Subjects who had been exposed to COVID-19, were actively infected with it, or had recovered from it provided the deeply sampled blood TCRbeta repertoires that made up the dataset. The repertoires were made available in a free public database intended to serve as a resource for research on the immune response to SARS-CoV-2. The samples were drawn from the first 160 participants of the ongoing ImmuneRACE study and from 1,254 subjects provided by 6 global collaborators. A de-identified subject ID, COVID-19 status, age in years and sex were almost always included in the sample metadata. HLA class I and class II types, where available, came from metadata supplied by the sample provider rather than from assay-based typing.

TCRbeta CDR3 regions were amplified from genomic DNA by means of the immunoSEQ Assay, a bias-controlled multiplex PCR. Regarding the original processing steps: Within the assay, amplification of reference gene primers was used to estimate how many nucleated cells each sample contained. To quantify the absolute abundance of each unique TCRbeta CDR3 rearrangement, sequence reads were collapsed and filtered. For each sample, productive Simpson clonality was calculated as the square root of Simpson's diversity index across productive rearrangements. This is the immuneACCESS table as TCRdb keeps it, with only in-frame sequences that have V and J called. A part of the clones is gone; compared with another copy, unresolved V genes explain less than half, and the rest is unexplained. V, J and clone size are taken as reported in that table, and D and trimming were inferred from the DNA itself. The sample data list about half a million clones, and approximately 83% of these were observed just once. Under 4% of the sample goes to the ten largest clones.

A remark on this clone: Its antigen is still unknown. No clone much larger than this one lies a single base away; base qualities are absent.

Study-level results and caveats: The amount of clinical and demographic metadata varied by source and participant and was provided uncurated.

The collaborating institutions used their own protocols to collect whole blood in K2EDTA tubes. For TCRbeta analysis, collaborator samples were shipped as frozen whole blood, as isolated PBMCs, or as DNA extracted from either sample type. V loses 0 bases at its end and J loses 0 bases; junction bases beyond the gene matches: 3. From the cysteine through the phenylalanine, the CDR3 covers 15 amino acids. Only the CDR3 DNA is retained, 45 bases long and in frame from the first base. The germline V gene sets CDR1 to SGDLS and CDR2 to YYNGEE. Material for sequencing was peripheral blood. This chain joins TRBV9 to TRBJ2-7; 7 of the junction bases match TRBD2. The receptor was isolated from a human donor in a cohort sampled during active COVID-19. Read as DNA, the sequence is TGTGCCAGCAGCGTAGCTAGCGGATACTCCTACGAGCAGTACTTC. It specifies CASSVASGYSYEQYF.